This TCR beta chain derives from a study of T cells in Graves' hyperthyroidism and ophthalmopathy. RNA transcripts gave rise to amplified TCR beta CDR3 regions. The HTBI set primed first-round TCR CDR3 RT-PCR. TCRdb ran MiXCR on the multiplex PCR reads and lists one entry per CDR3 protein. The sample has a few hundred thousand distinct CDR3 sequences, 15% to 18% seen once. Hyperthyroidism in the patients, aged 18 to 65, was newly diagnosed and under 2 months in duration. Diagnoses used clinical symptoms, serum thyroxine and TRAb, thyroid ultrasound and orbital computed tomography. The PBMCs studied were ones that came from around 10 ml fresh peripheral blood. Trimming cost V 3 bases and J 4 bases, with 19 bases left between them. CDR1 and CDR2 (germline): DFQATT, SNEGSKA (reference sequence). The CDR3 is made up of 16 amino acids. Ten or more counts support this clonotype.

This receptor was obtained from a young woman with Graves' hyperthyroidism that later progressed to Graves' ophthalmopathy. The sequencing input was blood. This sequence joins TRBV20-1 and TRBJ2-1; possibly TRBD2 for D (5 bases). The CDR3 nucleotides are TGCAGTGCTAGCGCTCTTTTGGGGAGAGAGTACAATGAGCAGTTCTTC. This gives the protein CSASALLGREYNEQFF.